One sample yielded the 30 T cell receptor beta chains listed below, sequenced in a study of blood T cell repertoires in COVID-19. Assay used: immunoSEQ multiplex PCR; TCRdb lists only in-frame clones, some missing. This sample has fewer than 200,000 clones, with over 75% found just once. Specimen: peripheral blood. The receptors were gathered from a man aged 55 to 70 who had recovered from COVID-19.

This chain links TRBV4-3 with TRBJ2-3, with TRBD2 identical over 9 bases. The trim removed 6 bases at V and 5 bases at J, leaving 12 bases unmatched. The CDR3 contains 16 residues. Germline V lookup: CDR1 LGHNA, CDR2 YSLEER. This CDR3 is CASSAGRGGRKDTQYF. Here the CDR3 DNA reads TGCGCCAGCAGTGCCGGGCGGGGGGGCCGGAAAGATACGCAGTATTTT.

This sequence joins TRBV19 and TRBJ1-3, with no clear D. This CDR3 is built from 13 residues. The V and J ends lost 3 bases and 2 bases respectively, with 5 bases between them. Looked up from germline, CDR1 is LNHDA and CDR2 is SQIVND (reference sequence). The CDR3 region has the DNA TGTGCCAGTAGTATCTTTCCTGGAAACACCATATATTTT. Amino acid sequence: CASSIFPGNTIYF.

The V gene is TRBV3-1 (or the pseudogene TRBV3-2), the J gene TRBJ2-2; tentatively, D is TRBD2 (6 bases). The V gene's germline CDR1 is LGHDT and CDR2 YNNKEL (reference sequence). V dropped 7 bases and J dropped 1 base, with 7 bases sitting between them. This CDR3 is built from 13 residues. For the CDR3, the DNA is TGTGCCAGCAAGGAGGGGAACACCGGGGAGCTGTTTTTT. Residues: CASKEGNTGELFF.

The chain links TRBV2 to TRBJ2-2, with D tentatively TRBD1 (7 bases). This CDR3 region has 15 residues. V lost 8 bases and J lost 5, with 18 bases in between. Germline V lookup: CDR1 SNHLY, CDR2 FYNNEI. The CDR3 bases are TGTGCCAGCGGGGGGAAGGGGGCGCGAACCGGGGAGCTGTTTTTT. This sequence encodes CASGGKGARTGELFF. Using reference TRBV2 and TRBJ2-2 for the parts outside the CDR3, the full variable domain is EPEVTQTPSHQVTQMGQEVILRCVPISNHLYFYWYRQILGQKVEFLVSFYNNEISEKSEIFDDQFSVERPDGSNFTLKIRSTKLEDSAMYFCASGGKGARTGELFFGEGSRLTVL.

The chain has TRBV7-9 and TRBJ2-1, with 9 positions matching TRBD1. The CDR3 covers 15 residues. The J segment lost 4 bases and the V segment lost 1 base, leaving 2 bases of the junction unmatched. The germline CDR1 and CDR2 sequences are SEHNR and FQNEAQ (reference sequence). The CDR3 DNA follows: TGTGCCAGCAGCTTAGGGGGACAGGGTTACAATGAGCAGTTCTTC. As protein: CASSLGGQGYNEQFF.

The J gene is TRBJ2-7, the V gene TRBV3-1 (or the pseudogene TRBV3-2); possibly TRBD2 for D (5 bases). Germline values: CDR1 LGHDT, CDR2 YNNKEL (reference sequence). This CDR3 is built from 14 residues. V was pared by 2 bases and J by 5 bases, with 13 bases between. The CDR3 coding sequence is TGTGCCAGCAGCCAAATTACTAGTACCCACGAGCAGTACTTC. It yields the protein CASSQITSTHEQYF.

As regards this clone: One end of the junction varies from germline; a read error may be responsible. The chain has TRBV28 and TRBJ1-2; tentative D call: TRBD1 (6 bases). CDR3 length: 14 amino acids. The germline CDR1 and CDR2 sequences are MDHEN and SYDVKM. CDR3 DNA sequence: TGTGCCAGCAGTTTAATGGGGGCGGATGGCAGCCAAGACTTC. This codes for CASSLMGADGSQDF.

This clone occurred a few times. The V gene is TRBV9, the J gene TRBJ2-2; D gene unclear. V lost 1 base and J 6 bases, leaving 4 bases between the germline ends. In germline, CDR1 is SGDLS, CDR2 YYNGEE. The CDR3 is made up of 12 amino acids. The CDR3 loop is CASSVLAGELFF. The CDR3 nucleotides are TGTGCCAGCAGCGTACTCGCCGGGGAGCTGTTTTTT.

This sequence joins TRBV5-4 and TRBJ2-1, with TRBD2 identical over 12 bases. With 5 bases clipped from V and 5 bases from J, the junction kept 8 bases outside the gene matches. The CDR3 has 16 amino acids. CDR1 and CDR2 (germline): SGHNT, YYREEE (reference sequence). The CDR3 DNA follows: TGTGCCAGCAGACTCGATCTAGCGGGGGGGGACAATGAGCAGTTCTTC. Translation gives CASRLDLAGGDNEQFF.

This chain's CDR3 is CASRRTSGGGETQYF. The CDR3 nucleotides are TGTGCCAGCAGAAGGACTAGCGGGGGGGGAGAGACCCAGTACTTC. The chain carries TRBV2 and TRBJ2-5; 15 nucleotides align to TRBD2. The CDR3 is 15 amino acids. Germline assignment: CDR1 SNHLY and CDR2 FYNNEI. V shed 6 bases and J 4 bases; nucleotides not matched to a gene: 3.

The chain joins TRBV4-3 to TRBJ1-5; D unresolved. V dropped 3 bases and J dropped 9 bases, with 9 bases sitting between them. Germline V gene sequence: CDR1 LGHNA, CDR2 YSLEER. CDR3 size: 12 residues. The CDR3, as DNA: TGCGCCAGCAGCCAGGGAGGAGGGCCCCAGCATTTT. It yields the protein CASSQGGGPQHF.

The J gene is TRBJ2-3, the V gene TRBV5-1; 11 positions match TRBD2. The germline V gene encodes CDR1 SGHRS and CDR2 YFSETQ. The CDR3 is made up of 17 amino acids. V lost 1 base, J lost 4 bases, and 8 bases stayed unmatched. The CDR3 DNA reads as TGCGCCAGCAGCTTGTCCCTAGCGGGGGGCCCCCCAGATACGCAGTATTTT. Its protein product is CASSLSLAGGPPDTQYF. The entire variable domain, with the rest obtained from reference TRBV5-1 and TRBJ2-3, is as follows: KAGVTQTPRYLIKTRGQQVTLSCSPISGHRSVSWYQQTPGQGLQFLFEYFSETQRNKGNFPGRFSGRQFSNSRSEMNVSTLELGDSALYLCASSLSLAGGPPDTQYFGPGTRLTVL.

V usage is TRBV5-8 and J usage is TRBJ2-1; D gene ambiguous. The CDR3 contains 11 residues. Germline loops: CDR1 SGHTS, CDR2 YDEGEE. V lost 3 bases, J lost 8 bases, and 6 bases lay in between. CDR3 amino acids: CASSSIDEQFF. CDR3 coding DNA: TGTGCCAGCAGCTCGATAGATGAGCAGTTCTTC.

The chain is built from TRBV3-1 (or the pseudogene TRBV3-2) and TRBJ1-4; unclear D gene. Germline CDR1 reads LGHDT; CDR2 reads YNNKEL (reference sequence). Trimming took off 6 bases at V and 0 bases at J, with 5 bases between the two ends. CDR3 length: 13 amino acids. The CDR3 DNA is TGTGCCAGCAGGCGGGCAACTAATGAAAAACTGTTTTTT. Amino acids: CASRRATNEKLFF.

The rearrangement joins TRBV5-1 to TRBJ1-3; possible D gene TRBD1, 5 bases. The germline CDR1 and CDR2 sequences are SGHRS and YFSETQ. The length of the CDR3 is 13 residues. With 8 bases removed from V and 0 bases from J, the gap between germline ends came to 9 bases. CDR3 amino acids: CASTQDSGNTIYF. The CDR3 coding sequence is TGCGCCAGTACACAGGACTCTGGAAACACCATATATTTT.

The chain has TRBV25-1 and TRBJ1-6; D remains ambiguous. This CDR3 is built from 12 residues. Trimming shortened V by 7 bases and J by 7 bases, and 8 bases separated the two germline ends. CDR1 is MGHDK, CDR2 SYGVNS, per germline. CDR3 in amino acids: CASTSGNSPLHF. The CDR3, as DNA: TGTGCCAGCACCAGCGGGAATTCACCCCTCCACTTT.

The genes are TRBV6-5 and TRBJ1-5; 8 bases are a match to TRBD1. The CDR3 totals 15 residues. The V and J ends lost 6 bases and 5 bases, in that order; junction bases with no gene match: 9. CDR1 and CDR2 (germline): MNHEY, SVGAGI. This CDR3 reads CASRNTGGEDQPQHF. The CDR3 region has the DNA TGTGCCAGCAGAAACACAGGGGGGGAGGATCAGCCCCAGCATTTT.

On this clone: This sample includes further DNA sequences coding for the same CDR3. Written as DNA, the CDR3 is TGTGCCAGCTCACCAGGGACAGGCTACGAGCAGTACTTC. Protein: CASSPGTGYEQYF. The V and J genes are TRBV18 and TRBJ2-7; TRBD1 aligns across 8 bases. The CDR3 runs 13 residues. Germline V gene lookup returns CDR1 KGHSH and CDR2 LQKENI. Unmatched junction bases numbered 0, after V lost 2 bases and J lost 3 bases.

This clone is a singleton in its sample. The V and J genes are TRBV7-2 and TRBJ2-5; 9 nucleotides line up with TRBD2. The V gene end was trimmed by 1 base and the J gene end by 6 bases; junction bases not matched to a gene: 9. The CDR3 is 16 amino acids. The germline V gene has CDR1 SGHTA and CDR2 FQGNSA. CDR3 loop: CASSLDGGGAVKTQYF. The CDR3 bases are TGTGCCAGCAGCTTAGACGGCGGGGGGGCGGTGAAGACCCAGTACTTC.

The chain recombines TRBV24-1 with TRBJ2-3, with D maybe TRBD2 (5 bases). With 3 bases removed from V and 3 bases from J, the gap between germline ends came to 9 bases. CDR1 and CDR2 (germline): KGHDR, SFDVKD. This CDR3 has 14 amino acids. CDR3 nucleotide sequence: TGTGCCACCAGTGATCCGGGGTATACAGATACGCAGTATTTT. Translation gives CATSDPGYTDTQYF.

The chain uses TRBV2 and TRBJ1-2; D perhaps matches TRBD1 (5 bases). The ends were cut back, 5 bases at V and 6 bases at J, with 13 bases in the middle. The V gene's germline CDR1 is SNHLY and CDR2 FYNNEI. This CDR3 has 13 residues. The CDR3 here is CASSPRQLDGYTF. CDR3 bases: TGTGCCAGCAGTCCCAGACAGTTGGATGGCTACACCTTC.

Written as DNA, the CDR3 is TGTGCCAGCAGTCTCCGAACAGGGGGCGCCGCTAATGAAAAACTGTTTTTT. Protein sequence: CASSLRTGGAANEKLFF. This chain joins TRBV27 and TRBJ1-4; TRBD1 matches at 9 bases. The CDR3 is 17 residues long. J was trimmed by 3 bases and V by 5 bases; bases with no gene match: 10. Germline assignment: CDR1 MNHEY and CDR2 SMNVEV (reference sequence).

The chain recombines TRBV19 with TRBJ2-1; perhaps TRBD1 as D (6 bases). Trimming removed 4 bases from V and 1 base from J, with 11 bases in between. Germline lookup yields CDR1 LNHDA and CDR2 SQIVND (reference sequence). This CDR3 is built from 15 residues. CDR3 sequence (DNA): TGTGCCAGTAGTAGAGGACAGAATTCCTACAATGAGCAGTTCTTC. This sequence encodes CASSRGQNSYNEQFF.

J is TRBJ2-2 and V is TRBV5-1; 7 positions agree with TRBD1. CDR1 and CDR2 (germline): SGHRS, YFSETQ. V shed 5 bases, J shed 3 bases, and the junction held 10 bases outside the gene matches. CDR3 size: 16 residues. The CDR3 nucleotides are TGCGCCAGCAGAAGTAGCGAGGGGGCGGACACCGGGGAGCTGTTTTTT. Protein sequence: CASRSSEGADTGELFF.

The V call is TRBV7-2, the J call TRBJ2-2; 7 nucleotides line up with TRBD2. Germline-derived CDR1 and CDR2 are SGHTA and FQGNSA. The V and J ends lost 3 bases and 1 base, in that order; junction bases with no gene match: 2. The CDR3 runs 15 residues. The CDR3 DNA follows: TGTGCCAGCAGCTTCCGCGGGGGGAACACCGGGGAGCTGTTTTTT. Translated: CASSFRGGNTGELFF.

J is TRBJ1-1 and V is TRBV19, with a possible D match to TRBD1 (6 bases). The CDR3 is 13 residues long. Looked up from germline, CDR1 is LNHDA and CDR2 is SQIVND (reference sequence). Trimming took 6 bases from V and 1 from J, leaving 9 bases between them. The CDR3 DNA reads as TGTGCCAGTAGCGGACAGCAGAACACTGAAGCTTTCTTT. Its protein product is CASSGQQNTEAFF. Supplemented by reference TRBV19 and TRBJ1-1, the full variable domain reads DGGITQSPKYLFRKEGQNVTLSCEQNLNHDAMYWYRQDPGQGLRLIYYSQIVNDFQKGDIAEGYSVSREKKESFPLTVTSAQKNPTAFYLCASSGQQNTEAFFGQGTRLTVV.

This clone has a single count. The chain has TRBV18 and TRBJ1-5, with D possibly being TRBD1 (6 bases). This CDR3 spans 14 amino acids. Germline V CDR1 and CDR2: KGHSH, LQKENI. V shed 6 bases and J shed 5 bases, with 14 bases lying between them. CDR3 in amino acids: CASSPGTNDQPQHF. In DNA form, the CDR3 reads TGTGCCAGCTCGCCCGGGACAAACGATCAGCCCCAGCATTTT.

The CDR3 is CASSYSGGDTDTQYF. The CDR3, as DNA: TGTGCCAGTAGTTATAGCGGGGGGGACACAGATACGCAGTATTTT. This chain connects TRBV19 to TRBJ2-3; TRBD2 matches 11 bases. With V trimmed by 5 bases and J by 2 bases, 3 bases remained unmatched. Germline V lookup: CDR1 LNHDA, CDR2 SQIVND (reference sequence). The CDR3 has 15 amino acids. The full variable domain, with the rest looked up from reference TRBV19 and TRBJ2-3, is DGGITQSPKYLFRKEGQNVTLSCEQNLNHDAMYWYRQDPGQGLRLIYYSQIVNDFQKGDIAEGYSVSREKKESFPLTVTSAQKNPTAFYLCASSYSGGDTDTQYFGPGTRLTVL.

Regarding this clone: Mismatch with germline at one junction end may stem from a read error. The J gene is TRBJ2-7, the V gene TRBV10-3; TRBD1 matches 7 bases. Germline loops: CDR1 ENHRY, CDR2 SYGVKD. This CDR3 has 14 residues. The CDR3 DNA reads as TGTGCCATCCGTGAGGGGGCGGAAGGCTACGAGCAGTACTTC. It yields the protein CAIREGAEGYEQYF.

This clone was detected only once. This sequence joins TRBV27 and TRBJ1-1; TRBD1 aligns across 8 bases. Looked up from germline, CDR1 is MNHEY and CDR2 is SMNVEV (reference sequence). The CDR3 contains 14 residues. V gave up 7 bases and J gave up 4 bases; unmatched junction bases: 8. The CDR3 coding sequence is TGTGCCAGCACCGACAGGGGATGGACCACTGAAGCTTTCTTT. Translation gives CASTDRGWTTEAFF.